This TCR beta chain was captured by sequencing in a study of blood T cell repertoires in COVID-19. At the level of the study: Samples representing acute and convalescent COVID-19 were sourced from the United States, Italy and Spain. Sample material is recorded as cDNA or gDNA derived from T cells, B-cell-depleted T cells, or PBMCs.

This CDR3 spans 12 amino acids. The germline V and J ends were trimmed by 5 bases and 6 bases, with 9 bases remaining between them. Original processing methods: Amplification with reference gene primers provided the estimates of nucleated cell counts. Produced via immunoSEQ multiplex PCR; TCRdb's table is partial and in-frame only. Clone size and V and J calls were adopted from that table, with D and trimming inferred from the DNA. The data contain under 75,000 clones, approximately 92% of them singletons. The V call is TRBV12-3 or TRBV12-4, the J call TRBJ2-3, with D uncertain. The TCR was taken from a man in his fifties or sixties with active COVID-19. Sequences were obtained from peripheral blood. The CDR3 spells CASSQTPDTQYF. The CDR3 nucleotides read TGTGCCAGCAGTCAGACACCCGATACGCAGTATTTT.